These 5 T cell receptor beta chains share one sample of origin, sequenced in a study of T cells in Graves' hyperthyroidism and ophthalmopathy. TCR beta CDR3 region amplification was performed from RNA transcripts. First-round RT-PCR targeting the TCR CDR3 was performed with the HTBI primer set. TCRdb recomputed calls from the multiplex PCR reads with MiXCR, one row per CDR3 protein. Here the sample spans roughly 380,000 distinct CDR3 sequences, 13% being singletons. What was sequenced was blood. These receptors were collected from a man aged 25 to 40 with Graves' hyperthyroidism that later progressed to Graves' ophthalmopathy.

This chain joins TRBV7-8 and TRBJ1-5; D possibly corresponds to TRBD1 (5 bases). The germline V gene has CDR1 SGHVS and CDR2 FQNEAQ. This CDR3 is built from 15 residues. Trimming removed 4 bases at V and 7 bases at J, with 17 bases between. For the CDR3, the DNA is TGTGCCAGCAGCTCCGGGGGTACGACTAACCAGCCCCAGCATTTT. This sequence encodes CASSSGGTTNQPQHF. Full variable domain (missing parts from reference TRBV7-8 and TRBJ1-5): GAGVSQSPRYKVAKRGQDVALRCDPISGHVSLFWYQQALGQGPEFLTYFQNEAQLDKSGLPSDRFFAERPEGSVSTLKIQRTQQEDSAVYLCASSSGGTTNQPQHFGDGTRLSIL.

This rearrangement joins TRBV6-1 to TRBJ2-7, with TRBD1 identical over 8 bases. This CDR3 comprises 15 residues. In germline, CDR1 is MNHNS, CDR2 SASEGT. The J segment lost 6 bases and the V segment lost 8 bases, leaving 15 bases of the junction unmatched. CDR3 amino acids: CASPGQGTTSTEQYF. The DNA of the CDR3 is TGTGCCAGCCCCGGACAGGGCACTACTTCTACCGAGCAGTACTTC.

The chain carries TRBV5-1 and TRBJ2-1, with a possible D match to TRBD1 (6 bases). V was trimmed by 0 bases and J by 2 bases, leaving 12 bases between them. The CDR3 runs to 16 residues. Per the germline V gene, CDR1 is SGHRS and CDR2 is YFSETQ. CDR3 DNA: TGCGCCAGCAGCTTGGTTCAGGGGTTTGCCTACAATGAGCAGTTCTTC. Its translation: CASSLVQGFAYNEQFF.

J is TRBJ2-7 and V is TRBV5-6; no firm D call. Per the germline V gene, CDR1 is SGHDT and CDR2 is YYEEEE. V lost 1 base to trimming and J lost 4 bases, with 9 bases between them. This CDR3 is 13 amino acids long. CDR3 residues: CASSLFPGYEQYV. As DNA, the CDR3 is TGTGCCAGCAGCTTGTTTCCGGGTTACGAGCAGTACGTC.

V is TRBV11-3 and J is TRBJ1-2, with a possible D match to TRBD1 (6 bases). V shed 5 bases and J shed 7 bases, with 26 bases lying between them. The germline gives CDR1 SGHNT, CDR2 YENEEA. This CDR3 is built from 17 residues. CDR3 residues: CASSPSEGQRSGVGYTF. The CDR3 DNA sequence: TGTGCCAGCAGCCCTAGCGAAGGACAGCGTTCAGGAGTTGGCTACACCTTC. Based on the CDR3 plus reference TRBV11-3 and TRBJ1-2, the full variable domain is EAGVVQSPRYKIIEKKQPVAFWCNPISGHNTLYWYLQNLGQGPELLIRYENEEAVDDSQLPKDRFSAERLKGVDSTLKIQPAELGDSAVYLCASSPSEGQRSGVGYTFGSGTRLTVV.